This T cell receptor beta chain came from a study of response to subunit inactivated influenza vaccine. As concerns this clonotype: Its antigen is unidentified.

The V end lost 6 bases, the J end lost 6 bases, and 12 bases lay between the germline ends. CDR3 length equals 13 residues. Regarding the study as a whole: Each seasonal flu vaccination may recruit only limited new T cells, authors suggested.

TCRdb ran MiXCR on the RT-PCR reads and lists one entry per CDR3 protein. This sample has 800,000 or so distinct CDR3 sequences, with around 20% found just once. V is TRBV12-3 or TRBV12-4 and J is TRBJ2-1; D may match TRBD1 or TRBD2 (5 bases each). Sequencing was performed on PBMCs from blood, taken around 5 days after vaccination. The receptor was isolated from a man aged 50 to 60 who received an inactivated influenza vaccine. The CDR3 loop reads CASRTGTTNEQFF. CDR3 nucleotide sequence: TGTGCCAGCAGAACCGGGACCACCAATGAGCAGTTCTTC.